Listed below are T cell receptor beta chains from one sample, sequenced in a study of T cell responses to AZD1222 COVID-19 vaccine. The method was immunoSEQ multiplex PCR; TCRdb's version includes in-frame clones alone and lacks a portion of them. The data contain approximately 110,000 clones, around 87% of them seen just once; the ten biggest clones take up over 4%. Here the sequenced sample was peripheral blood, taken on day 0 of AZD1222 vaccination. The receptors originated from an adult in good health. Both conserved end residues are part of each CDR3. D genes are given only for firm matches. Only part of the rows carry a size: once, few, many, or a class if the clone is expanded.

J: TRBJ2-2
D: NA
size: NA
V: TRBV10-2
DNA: TGCGCCAGCAGTCGGGACACTAACACCGGGGAGCTGTTTTTT
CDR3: CASSRDTNTGELFF

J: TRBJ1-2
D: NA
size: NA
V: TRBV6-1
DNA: TGTGCCAGCAGTGGGGCCGCCCGGGACCCCAGCGACTTC
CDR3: CASSGAARDPSDF

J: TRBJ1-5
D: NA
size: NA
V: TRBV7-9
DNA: TGTGCCAGCAGCTTAGATCAGCCCCAGCATTTT
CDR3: CASSLDQPQHF

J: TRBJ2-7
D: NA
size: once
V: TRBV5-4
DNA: TGTGCCAGCAGCGCGGGGGCGTCCTACGAGCAGTACTTC
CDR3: CASSAGASYEQYF

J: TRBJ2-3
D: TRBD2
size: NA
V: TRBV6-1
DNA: TGTGCCAGCAGTGAGGGGCGGGTAGCGGGGCGCACAGATACGCAGTATTTT
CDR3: CASSEGRVAGRTDTQYF

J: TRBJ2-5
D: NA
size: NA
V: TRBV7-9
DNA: TGTGCCAGCAGCCCCGTCGGAGGGGTAGAGACCCAGTACTTC
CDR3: CASSPVGGVETQYF

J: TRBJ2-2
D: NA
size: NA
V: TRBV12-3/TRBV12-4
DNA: TGTGCCAGCAGTTTAGTTCCCGGGGAGCTGTTTTTT
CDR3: CASSLVPGELFF

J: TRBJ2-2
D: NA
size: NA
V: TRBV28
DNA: TGTGCCAGCAGTCTCTTACAGAACACCGGGGAGCTGTTTTTT
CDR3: CASSLLQNTGELFF

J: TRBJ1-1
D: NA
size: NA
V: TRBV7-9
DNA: TGTGCCAGCAGCTTATCTTTTACTGAAGCTTTCTTT
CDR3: CASSLSFTEAFF

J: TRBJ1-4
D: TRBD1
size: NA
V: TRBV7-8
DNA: TGTGCCAGCAGCTCCGAGGACAGGGGAGGAGAAAAACTGTTTTTT
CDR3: CASSSEDRGGEKLFF

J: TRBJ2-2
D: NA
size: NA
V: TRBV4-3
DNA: TGCGCCAGCAGCCAAGCCGCCGGCCGACTGGCTGGGGAGCTGTTTTTT
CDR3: CASSQAAGRLAGELFF

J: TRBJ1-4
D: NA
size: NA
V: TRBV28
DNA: TGTGCCAGCAGTGGGATTAATGAAAAACTGTTTTTT
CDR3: CASSGINEKLFF

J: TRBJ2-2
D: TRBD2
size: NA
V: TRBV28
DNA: TGTGCCAGCAGACTTCCGGGACTAGCGGGGGGGCCCAACACCGGGGAGCTGTTTTTT
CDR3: CASRLPGLAGGPNTGELFF

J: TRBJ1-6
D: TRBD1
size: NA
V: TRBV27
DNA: TGTGCCAGCAGAACCGACAGGGAACCCTATAATTCACCCCTCCACTTT
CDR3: CASRTDREPYNSPLHF

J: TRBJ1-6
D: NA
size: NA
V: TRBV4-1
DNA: TGCGCCAGCAGCCCCAATCGGGGAAGGCGCACGCCCCTCCACTTT
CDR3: CASSPNRGRRTPLHF

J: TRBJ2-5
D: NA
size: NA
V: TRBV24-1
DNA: TGTGCCACCAGTGAGGGGGCGCGTGAGACCCAGTACTTC
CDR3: CATSEGARETQYF

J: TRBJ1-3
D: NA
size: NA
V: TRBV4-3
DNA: TGCGCCAGCAGCCAAGTCAGGGCGGACTACTCTGGAAACACCATATATTTT
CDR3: CASSQVRADYSGNTIYF

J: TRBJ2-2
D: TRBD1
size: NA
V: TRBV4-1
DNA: TGCGCCAGCAGCCCCAACAGGGGGCAAGGCGGGGAGCTGTTTTTT
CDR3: CASSPNRGQGGELFF

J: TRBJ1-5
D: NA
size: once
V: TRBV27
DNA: TGTGCCAGGGTCCCCCTCCCGCGGGGCAGCAATCAGCCCCAGCATTTT
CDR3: CARVPLPRGSNQPQHF

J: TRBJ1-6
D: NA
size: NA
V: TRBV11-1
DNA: TGTGCCAGCAGCTTGACACGGGCTCCTGATTCACCCCTCCACTTT
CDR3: CASSLTRAPDSPLHF

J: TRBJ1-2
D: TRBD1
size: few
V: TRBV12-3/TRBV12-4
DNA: TGTGCCAGCAGTTCCACAGGGGGCGCCGGCTACACCTTC
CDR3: CASSSTGGAGYTF

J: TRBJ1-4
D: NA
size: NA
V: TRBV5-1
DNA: TGCGCCAGCAGCTTAGAAGCAACTAATGAAAAACTGTTTTTT
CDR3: CASSLEATNEKLFF

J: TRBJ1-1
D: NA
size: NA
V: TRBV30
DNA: TGTGCCGGGGGGAGGACTGAAGCTTTCTTT
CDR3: CAGGRTEAFF

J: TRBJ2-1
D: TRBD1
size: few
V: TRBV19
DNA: TGTGCCAGTAGTATCGGACAGGGGACCTACAATGAGCAGTTCTTC
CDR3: CASSIGQGTYNEQFF

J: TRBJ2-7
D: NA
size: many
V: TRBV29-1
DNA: TGCAGCGTGGGGGACTACGAGCAGTACTTC
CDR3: CSVGDYEQYF

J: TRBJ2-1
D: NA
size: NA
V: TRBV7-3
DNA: TGTGCCAGCAGCTTAACCGGAAGCTCCTACAATGAGCAGTTCTTC
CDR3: CASSLTGSSYNEQFF

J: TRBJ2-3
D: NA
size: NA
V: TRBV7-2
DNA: TGTGCCAGCAGCTTATCCCGGGCGGAGATCATGACGCAGTATTTT
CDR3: CASSLSRAEIMTQYF

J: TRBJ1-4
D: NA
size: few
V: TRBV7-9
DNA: TGTGCCAGCAGTTTAGGGGGGAGTAATGAAAAACTGTTTTTT
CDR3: CASSLGGSNEKLFF

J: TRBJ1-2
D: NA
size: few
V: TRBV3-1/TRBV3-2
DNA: TGTGCCAGCAGCCGGGGGGCTAGGGGTGGCTACACCTTC
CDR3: CASSRGARGGYTF

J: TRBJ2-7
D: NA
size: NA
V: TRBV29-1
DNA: TGCAGCGGTCAGGGCGGGGAAACCTACGAGCAGTACTTC
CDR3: CSGQGGETYEQYF

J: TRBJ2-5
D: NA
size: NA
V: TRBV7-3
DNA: TGTGCCAGCAGCTTAAGCGGGGAAGAGACCCAGTACTTC
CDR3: CASSLSGEETQYF

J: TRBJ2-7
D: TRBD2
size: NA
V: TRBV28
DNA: TGTGCCAGCAGTTTAGGAGCGGGGCTAGACGAGCAGTACTTC
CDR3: CASSLGAGLDEQYF

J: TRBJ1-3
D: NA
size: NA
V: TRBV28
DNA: TGTGCCAGCAGCAACGGAAACACCATATATTTT
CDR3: CASSNGNTIYF

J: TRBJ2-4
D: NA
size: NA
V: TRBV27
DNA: TGTGCCAGCAGTTTAATGCAGGGAGGAGACAAAAACATTCAGTACTTC
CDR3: CASSLMQGGDKNIQYF

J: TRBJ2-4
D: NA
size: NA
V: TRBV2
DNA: TGTGCCACCAGGCAGGGAGCCAAAAACATTCAGTACTTC
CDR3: CATRQGAKNIQYF

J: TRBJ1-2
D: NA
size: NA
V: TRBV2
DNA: TGTGCCAGCAGTGAAGCCCCGGAGTACGGCTACACCTTC
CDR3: CASSEAPEYGYTF

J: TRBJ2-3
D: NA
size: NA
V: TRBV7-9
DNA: TGTGCCAGCAGCTTGGGTAATATTGGCGCAGATACGCAGTATTTT
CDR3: CASSLGNIGADTQYF

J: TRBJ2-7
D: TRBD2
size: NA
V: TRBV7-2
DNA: TGTGCCAGCAGCCTTGTGGCTAGCGGAAGCTCCTACGAGCAGTACTTC
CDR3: CASSLVASGSSYEQYF

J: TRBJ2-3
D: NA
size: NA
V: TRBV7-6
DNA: TGTGCCAGCAGCTTGGCTAGCGCCGGCACAGATACGCAGTATTTT
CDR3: CASSLASAGTDTQYF

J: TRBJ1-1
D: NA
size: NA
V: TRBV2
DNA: TGTGCCAGCAGTGAATGGGCTGGGGCGAACACTGAAGCTTTCTTT
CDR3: CASSEWAGANTEAFF

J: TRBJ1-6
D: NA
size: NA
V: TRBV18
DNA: TGTGCCAGCTCACCACAAACCGGGACGGATTCACCCCTCCACTTT
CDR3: CASSPQTGTDSPLHF

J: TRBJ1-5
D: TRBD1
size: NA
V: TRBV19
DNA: TGTGCCAGTAGTCGACAGGGGAGCAATCAGCCCCAGCATTTT
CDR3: CASSRQGSNQPQHF

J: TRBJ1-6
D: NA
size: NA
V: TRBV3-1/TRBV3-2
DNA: TGTGCCAGCAGCCTAGCTCAGGGGAGCTCACCCCTCCACTTT
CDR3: CASSLAQGSSPLHF

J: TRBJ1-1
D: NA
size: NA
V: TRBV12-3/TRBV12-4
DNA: TGTGCCAGCATTCCCCGGGACCCCCGTGAAGCTTTCTTT
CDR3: CASIPRDPREAFF

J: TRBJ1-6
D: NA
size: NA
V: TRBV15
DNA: TGTGCCACCAGCCTCACGGGGACCGAGGGGACACCCCTCCACTTT
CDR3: CATSLTGTEGTPLHF

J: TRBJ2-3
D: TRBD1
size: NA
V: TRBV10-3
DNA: TGTGCCATCGGGGGACAGGGGAGCACAGATACGCAGTATTTT
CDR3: CAIGGQGSTDTQYF

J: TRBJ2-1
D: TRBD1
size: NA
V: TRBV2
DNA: TGTGCCAGTACCCGGGACAGGGAGATGGGTGAGCAGTTCTTC
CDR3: CASTRDREMGEQFF

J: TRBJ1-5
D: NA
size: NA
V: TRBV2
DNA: TGTGCCAGCAGTGGGTCGGAATATAGCAATCAGCCCCAGCATTTT
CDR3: CASSGSEYSNQPQHF

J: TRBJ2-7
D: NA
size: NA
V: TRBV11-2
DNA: TGTGCCAGCAGCTTAGATCGGGGGGCGGTCGAGCAGTACTTC
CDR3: CASSLDRGAVEQYF

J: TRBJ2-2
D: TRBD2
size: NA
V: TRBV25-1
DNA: TGTGCCAGCAGTGGGCTAGCGGGAGTCTACACCGGGGAGCTGTTTTTT
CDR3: CASSGLAGVYTGELFF